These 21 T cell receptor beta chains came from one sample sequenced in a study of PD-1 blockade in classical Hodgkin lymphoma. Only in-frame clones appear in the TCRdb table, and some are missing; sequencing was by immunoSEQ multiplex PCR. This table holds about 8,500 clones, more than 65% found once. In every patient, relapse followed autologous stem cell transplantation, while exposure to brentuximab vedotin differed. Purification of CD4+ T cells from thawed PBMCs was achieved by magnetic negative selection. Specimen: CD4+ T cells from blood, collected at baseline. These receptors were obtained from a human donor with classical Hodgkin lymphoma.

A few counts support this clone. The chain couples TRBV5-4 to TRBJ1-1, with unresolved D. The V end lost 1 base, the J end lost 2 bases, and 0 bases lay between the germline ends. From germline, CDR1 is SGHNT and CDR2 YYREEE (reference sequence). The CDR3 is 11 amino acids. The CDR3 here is CASSLNTEAFF. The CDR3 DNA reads TGTGCCAGCAGCTTGAACACTGAAGCTTTCTTT.

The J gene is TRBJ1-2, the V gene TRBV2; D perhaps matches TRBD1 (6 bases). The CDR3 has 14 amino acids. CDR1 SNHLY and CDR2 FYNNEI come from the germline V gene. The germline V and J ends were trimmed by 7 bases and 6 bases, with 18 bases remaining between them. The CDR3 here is CASIPPRGLDGYTF. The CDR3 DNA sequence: TGTGCCAGCATCCCCCCCCGGGGGCTGGATGGCTACACCTTC. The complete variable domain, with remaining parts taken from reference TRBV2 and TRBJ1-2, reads EPEVTQTPSHQVTQMGQEVILRCVPISNHLYFYWYRQILGQKVEFLVSFYNNEISEKSEIFDDQFSVERPDGSNFTLKIRSTKLEDSAMYFCASIPPRGLDGYTFGSGTRLTVV.

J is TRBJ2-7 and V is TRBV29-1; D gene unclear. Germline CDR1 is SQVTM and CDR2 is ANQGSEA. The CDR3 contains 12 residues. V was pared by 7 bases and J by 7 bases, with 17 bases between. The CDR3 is CSASHGPGEQYF. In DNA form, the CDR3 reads TGCAGCGCGTCGCATGGGCCCGGGGAGCAGTACTTC.

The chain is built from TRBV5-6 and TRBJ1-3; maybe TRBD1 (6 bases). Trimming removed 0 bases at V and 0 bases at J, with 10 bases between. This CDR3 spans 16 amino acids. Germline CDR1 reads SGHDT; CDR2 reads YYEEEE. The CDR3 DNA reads TGTGCCAGCAGCTTGGAAGGGGGTTTCTCTGGAAACACCATATATTTT. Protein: CASSLEGGFSGNTIYF.

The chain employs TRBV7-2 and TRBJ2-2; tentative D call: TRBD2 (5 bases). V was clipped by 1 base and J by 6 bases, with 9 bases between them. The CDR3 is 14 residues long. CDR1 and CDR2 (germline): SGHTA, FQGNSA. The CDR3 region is CASSLGVRAGELFF. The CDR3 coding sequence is TGTGCCAGCAGCTTAGGCGTGAGGGCCGGGGAGCTGTTTTTT.

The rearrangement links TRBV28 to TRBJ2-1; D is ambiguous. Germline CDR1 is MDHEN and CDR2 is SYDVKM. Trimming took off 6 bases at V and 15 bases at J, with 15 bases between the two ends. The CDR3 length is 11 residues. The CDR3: CASRQLWPTFF. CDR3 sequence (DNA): TGTGCCAGCAGACAGTTATGGCCAACGTTCTTC. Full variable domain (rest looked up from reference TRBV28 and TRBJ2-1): DVKVTQSSRYLVKRTGEKVFLECVQDMDHENMFWYRQDPGLGLRLIYFSYDVKMKEKGDIPEGYSVSREKKERFSLILESASTNQTSMYLCASRQLWPTFFGPGTRLTVL.

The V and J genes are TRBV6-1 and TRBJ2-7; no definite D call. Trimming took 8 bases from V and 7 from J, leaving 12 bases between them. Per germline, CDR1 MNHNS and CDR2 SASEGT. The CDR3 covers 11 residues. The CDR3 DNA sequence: TGTGCCAGCGGCTTAGTTTTGGAGCAGTACTTC. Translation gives CASGLVLEQYF.

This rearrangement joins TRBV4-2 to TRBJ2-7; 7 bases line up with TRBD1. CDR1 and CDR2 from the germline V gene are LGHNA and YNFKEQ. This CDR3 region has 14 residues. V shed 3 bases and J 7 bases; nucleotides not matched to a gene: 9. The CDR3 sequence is CASSQRGLVGEQYF. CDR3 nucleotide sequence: TGTGCCAGCAGCCAGAGGGGGCTAGTGGGGGAGCAGTACTTC.

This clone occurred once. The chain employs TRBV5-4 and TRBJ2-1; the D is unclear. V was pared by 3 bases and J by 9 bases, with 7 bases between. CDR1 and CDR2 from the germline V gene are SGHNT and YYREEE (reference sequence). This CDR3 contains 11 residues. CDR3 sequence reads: CASSSRLEQFF. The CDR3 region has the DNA TGTGCCAGCAGCTCCCGACTTGAGCAGTTCTTC.

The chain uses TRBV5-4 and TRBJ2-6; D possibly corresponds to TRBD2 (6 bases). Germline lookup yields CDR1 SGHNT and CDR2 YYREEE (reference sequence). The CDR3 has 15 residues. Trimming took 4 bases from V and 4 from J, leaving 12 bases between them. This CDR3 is CASSLTSPGANVLTF. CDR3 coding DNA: TGTGCCAGCAGCCTTACTAGCCCCGGGGCCAACGTCCTGACTTTC.

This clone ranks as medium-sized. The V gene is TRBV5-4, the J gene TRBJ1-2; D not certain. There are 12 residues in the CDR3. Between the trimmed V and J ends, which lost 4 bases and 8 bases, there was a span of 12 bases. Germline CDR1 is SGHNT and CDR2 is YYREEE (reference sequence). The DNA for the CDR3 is TGTGCCAGCAGCACCATAAGCGGGGGCTACACCTTC. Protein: CASSTISGGYTF. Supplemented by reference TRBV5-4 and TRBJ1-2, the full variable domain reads ETGVTQSPTHLIKTRGQQVTLRCSSQSGHNTVSWYQQALGQGPQFIFQYYREEENGRGNFPPRFSGLQFPNYSSELNVNALELDDSALYLCASSTISGGYTFGSGTRLTVV.

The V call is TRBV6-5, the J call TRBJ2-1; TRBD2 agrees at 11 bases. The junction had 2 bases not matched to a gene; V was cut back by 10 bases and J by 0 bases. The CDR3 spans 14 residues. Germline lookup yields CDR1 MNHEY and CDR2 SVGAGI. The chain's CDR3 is CATTSGSSYNEQFF. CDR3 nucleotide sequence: TGTGCCACCACTAGCGGGAGCTCCTACAATGAGCAGTTCTTC.

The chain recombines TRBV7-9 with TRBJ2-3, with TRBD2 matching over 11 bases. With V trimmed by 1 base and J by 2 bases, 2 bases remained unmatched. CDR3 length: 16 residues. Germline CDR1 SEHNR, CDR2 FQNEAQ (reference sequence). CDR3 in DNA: TGTGCCAGCAGCTTAGGACTAGCGGGGAACACAGATACGCAGTATTTT. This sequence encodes CASSLGLAGNTDTQYF.

The CDR3 DNA is TGTGCCAGCACCACTAGCGGGAGGGCCTTTGAGCAGTTCTTC. This encodes CASTTSGRAFEQFF. This chain links TRBV6-1 with TRBJ2-1, with TRBD2 matching over 13 bases. V dropped 7 bases and J dropped 9; count of bases not matched to a gene: 6. The CDR3 has 14 residues. Germline values: CDR1 MNHNS, CDR2 SASEGT.

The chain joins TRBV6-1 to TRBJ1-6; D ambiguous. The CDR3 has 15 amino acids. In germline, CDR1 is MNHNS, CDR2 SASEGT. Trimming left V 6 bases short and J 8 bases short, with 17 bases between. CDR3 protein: CASRRDPVTYSPLHF. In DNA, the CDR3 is TGTGCCAGCAGGAGAGACCCGGTCACCTATTCACCCCTCCACTTT.

CDR3 in amino acids: CASSPPGGGVVAFF. The CDR3 region has the DNA TGTGCCAGCAGTCCCCCCGGCGGGGGAGTGGTCGCTTTCTTT. This rearrangement joins TRBV27 to TRBJ1-1; weak D call: TRBD1 (5 bases). Trimming took off 5 bases at V and 11 bases at J, with 21 bases between the two ends. Per the germline V gene, CDR1 is MNHEY and CDR2 is SMNVEV (reference sequence). The CDR3 sequence is 14 residues long.

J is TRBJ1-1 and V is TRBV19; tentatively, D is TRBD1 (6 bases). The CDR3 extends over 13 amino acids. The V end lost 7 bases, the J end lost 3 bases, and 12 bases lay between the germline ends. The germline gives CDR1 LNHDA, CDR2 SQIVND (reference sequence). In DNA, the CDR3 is TGTGCCAGTAAATTACAGGGAGACACTGAAGCTTTCTTT. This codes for CASKLQGDTEAFF.

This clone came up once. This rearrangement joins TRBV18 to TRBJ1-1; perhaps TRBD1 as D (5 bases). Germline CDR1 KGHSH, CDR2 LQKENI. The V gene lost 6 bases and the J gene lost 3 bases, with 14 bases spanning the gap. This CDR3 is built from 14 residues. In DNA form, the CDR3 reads TGTGCCAGCTCCCTCAAGCAGGGTGACACTGAAGCTTTCTTT. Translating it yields CASSLKQGDTEAFF.

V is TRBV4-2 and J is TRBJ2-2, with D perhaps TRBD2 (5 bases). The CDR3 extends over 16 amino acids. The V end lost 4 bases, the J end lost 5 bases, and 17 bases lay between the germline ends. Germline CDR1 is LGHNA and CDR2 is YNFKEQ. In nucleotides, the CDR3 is TGTGCCAGCAGCCGCGGCTGGGATTCGGGGACCGGGGAGCTGTTTTTT. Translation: CASSRGWDSGTGELFF.

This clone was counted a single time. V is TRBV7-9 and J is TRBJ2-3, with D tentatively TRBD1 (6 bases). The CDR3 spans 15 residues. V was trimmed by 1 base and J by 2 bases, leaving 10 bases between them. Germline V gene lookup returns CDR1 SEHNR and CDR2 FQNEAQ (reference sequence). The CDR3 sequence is CASSLDRVFTDTQYF. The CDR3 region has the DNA TGTGCCAGCAGCTTAGACAGGGTATTCACAGATACGCAGTATTTT. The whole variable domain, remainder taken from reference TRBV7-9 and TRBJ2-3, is DTGVSQNPRHKITKRGQNVTFRCDPISEHNRLYWYRQTLGQGPEFLTYFQNEAQLEKSRLLSDRFSAERPKGSFSTLEIQRTEQGDSAMYLCASSLDRVFTDTQYFGPGTRLTVL.

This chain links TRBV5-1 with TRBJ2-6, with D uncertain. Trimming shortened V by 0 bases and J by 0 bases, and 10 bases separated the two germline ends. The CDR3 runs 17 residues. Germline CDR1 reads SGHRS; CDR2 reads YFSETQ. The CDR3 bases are TGCGCCAGCAGCTTGGGACCCACAAGCTCTGGGGCCAACGTCCTGACTTTC. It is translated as CASSLGPTSSGANVLTF.